These 19 T cell receptor beta chains were sequenced from one sample in a study of T cells in Graves' hyperthyroidism and ophthalmopathy. Authors of the study amplified TCR beta CDR3 regions from RNA transcripts. Researchers ran a first-round RT-PCR on the TCR CDR3 using the HTBI primer set. TCRdb redid the calling of the multiplex PCR reads with MiXCR, one entry per CDR3 protein. The repertoire holds under 300,000 distinct CDR3 sequences, roughly an eighth seen once, with roughly 7.9% in the top ten. Sample: blood. The source is a middle-aged woman with Graves' hyperthyroidism.

V usage is TRBV19 and J usage is TRBJ1-4, with TRBD1 matching over 7 bases. Germline assignment: CDR1 LNHDA and CDR2 SQIVND (reference sequence). V lost 7 bases, J lost 0 bases, and 8 bases stayed unmatched. This CDR3 is built from 16 residues. CDR3 loop: CASKREGAATNEKLFF. DNA for the CDR3: TGTGCCAGTAAACGGGAGGGGGCCGCAACTAATGAAAAACTGTTTTTT.

This clonotype was seen only a few times. The chain employs TRBV7-9 and TRBJ1-1; possible D gene TRBD1, 5 bases. Per germline, CDR1 SEHNR and CDR2 FQNEAQ (reference sequence). The CDR3 has 14 residues. V was clipped by 1 base and J by 8 bases, with 14 bases between them. The CDR3 DNA sequence: TGTGCCAGCAGCTTAGATTCTTGGGGCGGAGAAGCTTTCTTT. It encodes CASSLDSWGGEAFF. The whole variable domain, filled in from reference TRBV7-9 and TRBJ1-1, reads DTGVSQNPRHKITKRGQNVTFRCDPISEHNRLYWYRQTLGQGPEFLTYFQNEAQLEKSRLLSDRFSAERPKGSFSTLEIQRTEQGDSAMYLCASSLDSWGGEAFFGQGTRLTVV.

The V call is TRBV5-1, the J call TRBJ2-1, with 7 bases lining up with TRBD1. V was pared by 0 bases and J by 9 bases, with 6 bases of the junction left unmatched. Germline-derived CDR1 and CDR2 are SGHRS and YFSETQ. The length of the CDR3 is 14 residues. The DNA of the CDR3 is TGCGCCAGCAGCTTGGAGACAGGGAGCTTTGAGCAGTTCTTC. Its translation is CASSLETGSFEQFF.

This clonotype appeared many times. V and J are TRBV24-1 and TRBJ2-3, with TRBD1 matching 9 bases. CDR3 length equals 17 residues. Per the germline V gene, CDR1 is KGHDR and CDR2 is SFDVKD. J was trimmed by 3 bases and V by 3 bases; bases with no gene match: 9. CDR3 loop: CATSDPRTGGGTDTQYF. CDR3 DNA sequence: TGTGCCACCAGTGATCCACGAACAGGGGGCGGAACAGATACGCAGTATTTT.

This chain links TRBV4-1 with TRBJ2-1, with 7 bases identical to TRBD1. J gave up 2 bases and V 4 bases, and 8 bases lay outside the gene matches. CDR1 MGHRA and CDR2 YSYEKL come from the germline V gene. The CDR3 is 16 residues long. Here the CDR3 reads CASSPRITGAYNEQFF. The CDR3 coding sequence is TGCGCCAGCAGCCCTCGGATCACAGGGGCCTACAATGAGCAGTTCTTC.

This clonotype has at least ten counts. The chain couples TRBV2 to TRBJ2-2; 8 bases agree with TRBD1. V shed 3 bases and J 4 bases; nucleotides not matched to a gene: 4. The germline CDR1 and CDR2 sequences are SNHLY and FYNNEI. The CDR3 is 15 residues long. CDR3 sequence reads: CASSDQGAGTGELFF. The CDR3, as DNA: TGTGCCAGCAGTGACCAGGGGGCGGGCACCGGGGAGCTGTTTTTT.

This clonotype was picked up a small number of times. V usage is TRBV20-1 and J usage is TRBJ2-3; TRBD2 matches 10 bases. Germline values: CDR1 DFQATT, CDR2 SNEGSKA (reference sequence). The ends lost 0 bases at V and 0 bases at J; junction bases unmatched: 6. This CDR3 comprises 17 residues. This CDR3 reads CSARDRTSGSSTDTQYF. The CDR3 coding sequence is TGCAGTGCTAGAGATCGGACTAGCGGTTCTAGCACAGATACGCAGTATTTT.

The V and J genes are TRBV20-1 and TRBJ1-1, with D uncertain. CDR1 is DFQATT, CDR2 SNEGSKA, per germline (reference sequence). The CDR3 runs 13 residues. Trimming pared 0 bases from V and 1 base from J, leaving 6 bases between. CDR3 loop: CSARDVGNTEAFF. Here the CDR3 DNA reads TGCAGTGCTAGAGACGTGGGGAACACTGAAGCTTTCTTT.

The table lists this clonotype with a few counts. A much larger clone is a single base away; this may be a read error. This sequence joins TRBV12-3 or TRBV12-4 and TRBJ2-3; tentative D call: TRBD2 (5 bases). This CDR3 has 16 amino acids. The CDR3 DNA reads TGTGCCAGCAGCCACCCGGCGGGTTTCGGCACAGATGCGCAGTATTTT. Translating it yields CASSHPAGFGTDAQYF.

This clonotype was detected ten times or more. This chain connects TRBV20-1 to TRBJ2-3; D may match TRBD1 or TRBD2 (5 bases each). V shed 7 bases and J shed 3 bases, with 17 bases lying between them. The CDR3 is made up of 14 amino acids. Germline loops: CDR1 DFQATT, CDR2 SNEGSKA (reference sequence). CDR3 residues: CSGQRDPGTDTQYF. DNA for the CDR3: TGCAGTGGACAAAGGGACCCCGGTACAGATACGCAGTATTTT.

This clonotype was observed a handful of times. V is TRBV20-1 and J is TRBJ2-7; D tentatively fits TRBD1 or TRBD2 (5 bases each). V was clipped by 0 bases and J by 6 bases, with 18 bases between them. Germline CDR1 and CDR2: DFQATT and SNEGSKA (reference sequence). The CDR3 is made up of 15 amino acids. The DNA of the CDR3 is TGCAGTGCTAGAGATCCGGGGCAGGGTAACAGCGAGCAGTACTTC. Protein: CSARDPGQGNSEQYF.

This clonotype came up many times. The chain is built from TRBV28 and TRBJ1-4; 8 bases are a match to TRBD1. Germline-derived CDR1 and CDR2 are MDHEN and SYDVKM. The V segment lost 3 bases and the J segment 3 bases; nucleotides outside the gene matches: 3. The CDR3 has 15 residues. CDR3 nucleotide sequence: TGTGCCAGCAGTTTCCAGGGGGCAGCTAATGAAAAACTGTTTTTT. Translation gives CASSFQGAANEKLFF.

This clonotype showed up just a few times. This sequence joins TRBV10-3 and TRBJ2-1, with TRBD1 identical over 10 bases. Trimming removed 0 bases from V and 4 bases from J; junction bases left unmatched: 3. The CDR3 loop spans 16 amino acids. Germline V gives CDR1 ENHRY, CDR2 SYGVKD. CDR3 protein: CAISESGTGVYNEQFF. The CDR3 DNA is TGTGCCATCAGTGAGTCCGGGACAGGGGTGTACAATGAGCAGTTCTTC.

This clonotype showed up many times. The chain joins TRBV20-1 to TRBJ2-7; perhaps TRBD1 as D (5 bases). Trimming took off 0 bases at V and 3 bases at J, with 15 bases between the two ends. Germline CDR1 is DFQATT and CDR2 is SNEGSKA (reference sequence). The CDR3 has 15 residues. The CDR3 here is CSARDLRGPRYEQYF. CDR3 nucleotide sequence: TGCAGTGCTAGAGATTTAAGGGGCCCACGCTACGAGCAGTACTTC.

The sample holds many counts of this clonotype. The chain carries TRBV7-2 and TRBJ1-4; possible D gene TRBD1, 6 bases. The CDR3 is 14 residues long. Trimming removed 5 bases at V and 6 bases at J, with 13 bases between. CDR1 and CDR2 (germline): SGHTA, FQGNSA. In nucleotides, the CDR3 is TGTGCCAGCAGCCCGGGGGGGCTGTATGAAAAACTGTTTTTT. It is translated as CASSPGGLYEKLFF.

This clonotype showed up many times. This chain uses TRBV2 with TRBJ1-2; TRBD1 might be the D (5 bases). The V and J ends lost 4 bases and 1 base respectively, with 10 bases between them. The germline CDR1 and CDR2 sequences are SNHLY and FYNNEI. The CDR3 is 14 residues long. The CDR3 sequence: CASSGRGVNYGYTF. The CDR3 DNA reads as TGTGCCAGCAGTGGAAGGGGCGTTAACTATGGCTACACCTTC.

The V gene is TRBV5-4, the J gene TRBJ2-5, with TRBD2 matching over 13 bases. This CDR3 has 16 residues. Unmatched junction bases numbered 3, after V lost 3 bases and J lost 1 base. Germline-derived CDR1 and CDR2 are SGHNT and YYREEE (reference sequence). The CDR3 DNA is TGTGCCAGCAGCTCCTGGACTAGCGGGAGCCAAGAGACCCAGTACTTC. Its translation is CASSSWTSGSQETQYF.

This clonotype was seen many times. The chain employs TRBV6-1 and TRBJ2-7; the D is unclear. CDR1 MNHNS and CDR2 SASEGT come from the germline V gene. Deletions cut 1 base from V and 3 bases from J, with 10 bases between. CDR3 length: 14 residues. CDR3: CASSEGATGYEQYF. The CDR3 bases are TGTGCCAGCAGTGAAGGTGCAACTGGCTACGAGCAGTACTTC.

This clonotype was seen ten or more times. CDR3 protein: CASSMARQGNQPQHF. DNA for the CDR3: TGTGCCAGTAGTATGGCTAGACAGGGAAATCAGCCCCAGCATTTT. This chain links TRBV19 with TRBJ1-5; 7 nucleotides agree with TRBD1. J gave up 4 bases and V 3 bases, and 6 bases lay outside the gene matches. Germline V gene lookup returns CDR1 LNHDA and CDR2 SQIVND (reference sequence). This CDR3 is built from 15 residues.